These T cell receptor beta chains were read from a single sample in a study of OX40 agonist ivuxolimab in advanced cancers. TCRdb keeps only in-frame clones here, not all; method: immunoSEQ multiplex PCR. Of almost 70,000 clones in the sample, about 88% were seen once. Sequences were derived from CD4+ or CD8+ T cells sorted from blood, sampled in a trial of the OX40 agonist ivuxolimab. All receptors derive from an adult with an advanced solid tumor such as melanoma, head and neck, liver or kidney cancer. Both conserved end residues are part of each CDR3. The D gene is left open where the match is weak. Clone sizes are given selectively: once, few, many, or a class where the clone is expanded.

CDR3 | DNA | J | V | size | D
CASTEGKALTGELFF | TGTGCCAGCACCGAGGGGAAAGCGCTCACCGGGGAGCTGTTTTTT | TRBJ2-2 | TRBV28 | once | -
CANPDSAGFDTIYF | TGCGCCAACCCGGACAGTGCCGGATTTGACACCATATATTTT | TRBJ1-3 | TRBV10-1 | - | -
CASSLRYEQYF | TGTGCCAGCAGCCTGCGTTACGAGCAGTACTTC | TRBJ2-7 | TRBV7-3 | - | -
CASSSSGRANYGYTF | TGTGCCAGCAGTTCCTCAGGAAGGGCTAACTATGGCTACACCTTC | TRBJ1-2 | TRBV28 | - | -
CATQAGFGTGELFF | TGTGCCACCCAAGCGGGATTTGGCACCGGGGAGCTGTTTTTT | TRBJ2-2 | TRBV7-9 | - | TRBD2
CASGRDRADEQYF | TGCGCCAGCGGCCGGGACAGGGCCGACGAGCAGTACTTC | TRBJ2-7 | TRBV5-1 | - | TRBD1
CASSRDSYEQYF | TGTGCCAGCAGCCGGGACTCGTACGAGCAGTACTTC | TRBJ2-7 | TRBV5-6 | - | -
CASSEEPQSSYNEQFF | TGTGCCAGCAGTGAAGAACCGCAGAGCTCCTACAATGAGCAGTTCTTC | TRBJ2-1 | TRBV6-1 | - | -
CANSRDSYNEQFF | TGTGCCAACAGCCGGGACAGTTACAATGAGCAGTTCTTC | TRBJ2-1 | TRBV2 | - | TRBD1
CASSQSRGVSSTDTQYF | TGCGCCAGCAGCCAAAGTCGAGGGGTCTCTAGCACAGATACGCAGTATTTT | TRBJ2-3 | TRBV4-3 | - | -
CASSPLVARRASYEQYF | TGTGCCAGCAGCCCCCTGGTGGCGAGAAGGGCCTCCTACGAGCAGTACTTC | TRBJ2-7 | TRBV7-2 | - | -
CASSTSSQPQHF | TGTGCCAGCTCCACGAGCTCTCAGCCCCAGCATTTT | TRBJ1-5 | TRBV18 | few | -
CASNSGLAGNDEQFF | TGTGCCAGCAACTCGGGACTAGCGGGGAACGATGAGCAGTTCTTC | TRBJ2-1 | TRBV5-4 | - | TRBD2
CASNVPTKETQYF | TGTGCCAGCAACGTCCCCACAAAAGAGACCCAGTACTTC | TRBJ2-5 | TRBV6-6 | - | -
CASSPGGKRTGELFF | TGTGCCAGCAGCCCGGGGGGTAAAAGGACCGGGGAGCTGTTTTTT | TRBJ2-2 | TRBV9 | - | TRBD2
CASSPPPEQFF | TGTGCCAGTAGTCCCCCCCCTGAGCAGTTCTTC | TRBJ2-1 | TRBV19 | - | -
CASSSRGLAGVTSYNEQFF | TGTGCCAGCAGCTCACGGGGACTAGCGGGAGTTACGTCCTACAATGAGCAGTTCTTC | TRBJ2-1 | TRBV7-8 | - | TRBD2
CASSLNIRPPGNTIYF | TGTGCCAGCAGCCTAAATATAAGGCCCCCTGGAAACACCATATATTTT | TRBJ1-3 | TRBV4-2 | - | -
CASSEGSRKDEQFF | TGTGCCAGCAGTGAAGGGAGTAGGAAGGATGAGCAGTTCTTC | TRBJ2-1 | TRBV2 | - | -
CASRSGTGSYGYTF | TGTGCCAGCAGATCCGGGACAGGGAGTTATGGCTACACCTTC | TRBJ1-2 | TRBV28 | - | TRBD1
CASSLRAGLATEAFF | TGTGCCAGCAGCTTAAGGGCAGGGCTGGCCACTGAAGCTTTCTTT | TRBJ1-1 | TRBV7-3 | - | -
CASSRSAGFNEKLFF | TGTGCCAGCAGCCGCTCAGCTGGGTTTAACGAAAAACTGTTTTTT | TRBJ1-4 | TRBV7-9 | - | -
CASSRDRSAMNTEAFF | TGCGCCAGCAGCAGAGACAGGAGCGCGATGAACACTGAAGCTTTCTTT | TRBJ1-1 | TRBV5-1 | - | -
CASSAGLMETQYF | TGTGCCAGCAGCGCGGGTTTAATGGAGACCCAGTACTTC | TRBJ2-5 | TRBV9 | - | -
CASRSSKRGFNTEAFF | TGTGCCAGCAGGTCCTCGAAGCGGGGCTTCAACACTGAAGCTTTCTTT | TRBJ1-1 | TRBV5-6 | - | -
CASSYSWGARTEAFF | TGTGCCAGCAGTTACTCGTGGGGGGCGAGGACTGAAGCTTTCTTT | TRBJ1-1 | TRBV6-5 | few | -
CAWSYYEEGAQGTEAFF | TGTGCCTGGAGTTATTACGAGGAGGGGGCGCAGGGCACTGAAGCTTTCTTT | TRBJ1-1 | TRBV30 | - | TRBD1
CASSLDLQGMSSPLHF | TGCGCCAGCAGCTTGGATTTACAGGGGATGAGTTCACCCCTCCACTTT | TRBJ1-6 | TRBV5-1 | - | TRBD1
CASSIGTVHVYNEQFF | TGTGCCAGTAGTATAGGGACAGTCCACGTCTACAATGAGCAGTTCTTC | TRBJ2-1 | TRBV19 | - | -
CASSRNGGQDTQYF | TGTGCCAGCAGCCGAAACGGAGGGCAAGATACGCAGTATTTT | TRBJ2-3 | TRBV7-3 | - | -
CASSLDTGVYGYTF | TGTGCCAGCAGCTTGGATACAGGGGTCTATGGCTACACCTTC | TRBJ1-2 | TRBV5-6 | - | TRBD1
CASSQSSYEQYF | TGCGCCAGCAGTCAGAGCTCCTACGAGCAGTACTTC | TRBJ2-7 | TRBV10-1 | - | -
CASSQSGTAGTEAFF | TGCGCCAGCAGCCAGTCCGGGACAGCGGGCACTGAAGCTTTCTTT | TRBJ1-1 | TRBV4-1 | - | TRBD1
CASSLNLRGGNTEAFF | TGTGCCAGCAGTTTAAACCTCCGGGGGGGGAACACTGAAGCTTTCTTT | TRBJ1-1 | TRBV28 | - | -
CASSPFDLAARRDEQFF | TGTGCCAGCTCACCATTTGACCTAGCGGCCAGGCGGGATGAGCAGTTCTTC | TRBJ2-1 | TRBV18 | once | TRBD2
CASSPSAVVTGELFF | TGCGCCAGCAGCCCTAGCGCGGTAGTCACCGGGGAGCTGTTTTTT | TRBJ2-2 | TRBV5-1 | - | -
CASSLKATPLVSYGYTF | TGTGCCAGCAGCTTAAAGGCGACACCCCTAGTGAGCTATGGCTACACCTTC | TRBJ1-2 | TRBV7-3 | - | -
CASSQESSWILNQPQHF | TGCGCCAGCAGCCAAGAGAGCTCCTGGATCCTCAATCAGCCCCAGCATTTT | TRBJ1-5 | TRBV4-1 | - | -
CASSLGTFYEQYF | TGTGCCAGCAGTTTAGGGACCTTCTACGAGCAGTACTTC | TRBJ2-7 | TRBV28 | - | -
CASSLHVYEQYF | TGTGCCAGCAGCCTTCACGTCTACGAGCAGTACTTC | TRBJ2-7 | TRBV6-1 | - | -
CASSLSGTANTGELFF | TGCGCCAGCAGCTTGTCCGGGACAGCGAACACCGGGGAGCTGTTTTTT | TRBJ2-2 | TRBV5-1 | - | TRBD1